The 26 T cell receptor beta chains given below trace back to one sample, sequenced in a study of blood T cell repertoires in COVID-19. Using immunoSEQ multiplex PCR, the repertoire was profiled, and TCRdb retains in-frame clones only, with some absent. This table holds fewer than 200,000 clones, approximately 86% found once. The specimen sequenced was peripheral blood. These receptors came from a man aged 35-49 years with active or convalescent COVID-19.

The CDR3 protein is CASLGDRVNSPLHF. CDR3 in DNA: TGTGCCAGCCTCGGGGACAGGGTTAATTCACCCCTCCACTTT. V usage is TRBV19 and J usage is TRBJ1-6; 9 bases fit TRBD1. The V segment lost 9 bases and the J segment 6 bases; nucleotides outside the gene matches: 6. The germline V gene encodes CDR1 LNHDA and CDR2 SQIVND (reference sequence). The length of the CDR3 is 14 residues.

This rearrangement joins TRBV12-2 to TRBJ2-7; TRBD2, the table's D call, was not compared with the DNA. TRBV12-2 is a pseudogene segment. CDR3 length equals 16 residues. CDR3 loop: CASRWVTGTRLYEQYF. The CDR3 nucleotides read TGTGCAAGTCGCTGGGTAACCGGGACTAGACTGTACGAGCAGTACTTC.

The chain has TRBV5-6 and TRBJ2-3, with TRBD2 identical over 15 bases. After removal of 4 bases from V and 5 bases from J, the junction contained 5 bases not matched to a gene. The CDR3 length is 16 residues. The germline V gene has CDR1 SGHDT and CDR2 YYEEEE. Here the CDR3 DNA reads TGTGCCAGCAGCGGCGGGACTAGCGGGGGGCGAGATACGCAGTATTTT. Its protein is CASSGGTSGGRDTQYF.

This rearrangement joins TRBV28 to TRBJ1-3; the D is unclear. Germline values: CDR1 MDHEN, CDR2 SYDVKM. The CDR3 runs 13 residues. Between the trimmed V and J ends, which lost 6 bases and 0 bases, there was a span of 6 bases. DNA of the CDR3: TGTGCCAGCAGACTCTCCTCTGGAAACACCATATATTTT. Protein sequence: CASRLSSGNTIYF.

The V and J genes are TRBV29-1 and TRBJ2-7; possibly TRBD2 for D (5 bases). Between the trimmed V and J ends, which lost 2 bases and 2 bases, there was a span of 10 bases. This CDR3 has 13 amino acids. Per germline, CDR1 SQVTM and CDR2 ANQGSEA. DNA of the CDR3: TGCAGCGTTGAAAGCGACGGGACCTACGAGCAGTACTTC. It encodes CSVESDGTYEQYF.

The chain joins TRBV7-9 to TRBJ2-3; the D is unclear. CDR3 length equals 13 residues. CDR1 SEHNR and CDR2 FQNEAQ come from the germline V gene (reference sequence). V was clipped by 3 bases and J by 6 bases, with 10 bases between them. The chain's CDR3 is CASSFLFRDTQYF. CDR3 sequence (DNA): TGTGCCAGCAGCTTTTTGTTCAGGGATACGCAGTATTTT.

The CDR3 loop reads CASSLGPALGYEQYF. Written as DNA, the CDR3 is TGTGCCAGCAGCTTGGGGCCGGCTCTAGGCTACGAGCAGTACTTC. The chain is built from TRBV5-6 and TRBJ2-7; D gene uncertain. CDR1 and CDR2 (germline): SGHDT, YYEEEE. The V end lost 0 bases, the J end lost 3 bases, and 13 bases lay between the germline ends. The CDR3 runs to 15 residues.

The chain recombines TRBV18 with TRBJ1-5; D uncertain. There are 13 residues in the CDR3. The germline V gene has CDR1 KGHSH and CDR2 LQKENI. Trimming left V 3 bases short and J 1 base short, with 4 bases between. This chain's CDR3 is CASSPYSNQPQHF. In DNA, the CDR3 is TGTGCCAGCTCACCCTACAGCAATCAGCCCCAGCATTTT.

The J gene is TRBJ2-3, the V gene TRBV27, with 13 nucleotides matching TRBD2. The V segment lost 6 bases and the J segment 4 bases; nucleotides outside the gene matches: 4. The CDR3 consists of 15 residues. Germline values: CDR1 MNHEY, CDR2 SMNVEV (reference sequence). Here the CDR3 DNA reads TGTGCCAGCAGCCCAACTAGCGGGGGGGCAGATACGCAGTATTTT. It is translated as CASSPTSGGADTQYF.

This sequence joins TRBV6-5 and TRBJ1-5; 8 positions match TRBD1. The CDR3 totals 15 residues. The trim removed 0 bases at V and 2 bases at J, leaving 0 bases unmatched. Germline V gene sequence: CDR1 MNHEY, CDR2 SVGAGI. The CDR3 DNA reads as TGTGCCAGCAGTTACTCGACAGGGGGCAATCAGCCCCAGCATTTT. Translating gives CASSYSTGGNQPQHF.

The chain uses TRBV28 and TRBJ2-1; 12 positions agree with TRBD2. Germline V CDR1 and CDR2: MDHEN, SYDVKM. V was pared by 5 bases and J by 2 bases, with 7 bases of the junction left unmatched. This CDR3 contains 17 residues. The DNA for the CDR3 is TGTGCCAGCAGTACTCGGACTAGCGGGATTACCTACAATGAGCAGTTCTTC. Its protein product is CASSTRTSGITYNEQFF.

CDR3 sequence reads: CASSPGNRGQAETQYF. CDR3 bases: TGCGCCAGCAGCCCAGGTAACAGGGGGCAGGCAGAGACCCAGTACTTC. This rearrangement joins TRBV5-1 to TRBJ2-5; TRBD1 aligns across 9 bases. This CDR3 region has 16 residues. J gave up 4 bases and V 4 bases, and 11 bases lay outside the gene matches. Germline V gives CDR1 SGHRS, CDR2 YFSETQ.

V is TRBV28 and J is TRBJ2-2; 14 bases agree with TRBD2. Germline loops: CDR1 MDHEN, CDR2 SYDVKM. The CDR3 sequence is 17 residues long. Trimming cost V 2 bases and J 5 bases; bases outside gene matches: 4. The CDR3 region has the DNA TGTGCCAGCAGTTTAACGGGACTAGCGGGAGAGACCGGGGAGCTGTTTTTT. It is translated as CASSLTGLAGETGELFF.

This chain uses TRBV6-5 with TRBJ1-1; no clear D gene. From germline, CDR1 is MNHEY and CDR2 SVGAGI. This CDR3 region has 15 residues. Between the trimmed V and J ends, which lost 2 bases and 10 bases, there was a span of 20 bases. CDR3 DNA: TGTGCCAGCAGTTACGAGGGCCTTCACGGCCCAGGAGCTTTCTTT. This codes for CASSYEGLHGPGAFF.

The V and J genes are TRBV11-2 and TRBJ2-5, with D perhaps matching TRBD1 (6 bases). The CDR3 totals 13 residues. Trimming stripped 5 bases from V and 5 bases from J, with 12 bases between. CDR1 and CDR2 from the germline V gene are SGHAT and FQNNGV. CDR3 sequence: CASSPGARETQYF. CDR3 nucleotides: TGTGCCAGCAGCCCAGGGGCTAGGGAGACCCAGTACTTC.

The chain combines TRBV5-1 with TRBJ2-7, with TRBD1 matching 11 bases. The germline gives CDR1 SGHRS, CDR2 YFSETQ. The CDR3 contains 16 residues. J gave up 0 bases and V 0 bases, and 2 bases lay outside the gene matches. CDR3 in amino acids: CASSLGGTGGSYEQYF. CDR3 nucleotide sequence: TGCGCCAGCAGCTTGGGTGGGACAGGGGGCTCCTACGAGCAGTACTTC.

CDR3 residues: CASSQWLSGGGQPQHF. CDR3 nucleotide sequence: TGCGCCAGCAGTCAATGGCTGTCAGGGGGCGGCCAGCCCCAGCATTTT. This sequence joins TRBV23-1 and TRBJ1-5; 8 bases map to TRBD1. TRBV23-1 is flagged as an ORF with uncertain function. Unmatched junction bases numbered 9, after V lost 1 base and J lost 7 bases. This CDR3 region has 16 residues.

The V gene is TRBV11-3, the J gene TRBJ2-5, with D possibly matching TRBD2 (6 bases). V shed 1 base and J shed 3 bases, with 15 bases lying between them. CDR1 is SGHNT and CDR2 is YENEEA in the germline V gene. The CDR3 spans 16 residues. The CDR3 here is CASSLVWQGGKETQYF. CDR3 coding DNA: TGTGCCAGCAGCTTAGTTTGGCAGGGAGGAAAAGAGACCCAGTACTTC.

The CDR3 reads CASTLSGNQETQYF. For the CDR3, the DNA is TGTGCCAGCACCCTATCAGGCAACCAAGAGACCCAGTACTTC. This chain uses TRBV5-4 with TRBJ2-5; D not resolved. Looked up from germline, CDR1 is SGHNT and CDR2 is YYREEE (reference sequence). V lost 6 bases to trimming and J lost 0 bases, with 12 bases between them. This CDR3 spans 14 amino acids. Combining the CDR3 with reference TRBV5-4 and TRBJ2-5 gives the whole variable domain ETGVTQSPTHLIKTRGQQVTLRCSSQSGHNTVSWYQQALGQGPQFIFQYYREEENGRGNFPPRFSGLQFPNYSSELNVNALELDDSALYLCASTLSGNQETQYFGPGTRLLVL.

The genes are TRBV7-9 and TRBJ2-5, with 7 bases aligning to TRBD2. Looked up from germline, CDR1 is SEHNR and CDR2 is FQNEAQ (reference sequence). There are 13 residues in the CDR3. V lost 6 bases and J lost 2; bases outside the gene matches: 3. The CDR3: CASRYGGQETQYF. CDR3 sequence (DNA): TGTGCCAGCAGATACGGGGGGCAAGAGACCCAGTACTTC. The variable domain in full, completed from reference TRBV7-9 and TRBJ2-5, reads DTGVSQNPRHKITKRGQNVTFRCDPISEHNRLYWYRQTLGQGPEFLTYFQNEAQLEKSRLLSDRFSAERPKGSFSTLEIQRTEQGDSAMYLCASRYGGQETQYFGPGTRLLVL.

This clone occurred a few times. The rearrangement joins TRBV12-5 to TRBJ2-7, with 7 bases that match TRBD1. V lost 2 bases to trimming and J lost 4 bases; unmatched junction nucleotides: 14. The CDR3 consists of 17 residues. From germline, CDR1 is LGHNT and CDR2 FRNRAP. In DNA form, the CDR3 reads TGTGCTAGTGGTTTGATTGTAGGTTCAGGGGGACCTTACGAGCAGTACTTC. It codes for CASGLIVGSGGPYEQYF. The variable domain in full, with the rest retrieved from reference TRBV12-5 and TRBJ2-7, is DARVTQTPRHKVTEMGQEVTMRCQPILGHNTVFWYRQTMMQGLELLAYFRNRAPLDDSGMPKDRFSAEMPDATLATLKIQPSEPRDSAVYFCASGLIVGSGGPYEQYFGPGTRLTVT.

CDR3 coding DNA: TGCGCCAGCAGCTTGTTAGGCAGGGGGGAGGAAAAACTGTTTTTT. Translated, it gives CASSLLGRGEEKLFF. This chain links TRBV5-1 with TRBJ1-4, with 7 bases matching TRBD1. The germline CDR1 and CDR2 sequences are SGHRS and YFSETQ. After removal of 1 base from V and 8 bases from J, the junction contained 8 bases not matched to a gene. The CDR3 sequence is 15 residues long.

The chain couples TRBV29-1 to TRBJ2-7; 11 bases map to TRBD1. This CDR3 is built from 14 residues. Germline CDR1 and CDR2: SQVTM and ANQGSEA. V gave up 6 bases and J gave up 7 bases; unmatched junction bases: 11. The CDR3 here is CSVTRDRGSREQYF. CDR3 nucleotides: TGCAGCGTAACCCGGGACAGGGGGAGTCGGGAGCAGTACTTC.

The chain couples TRBV5-5 to TRBJ2-5; 10 positions agree with TRBD1. This CDR3 spans 17 amino acids. CDR1 is SGHKS and CDR2 is YYEKEE in the germline V gene (reference sequence). Unmatched junction bases numbered 11, after V lost 2 bases and J lost 4 bases. This CDR3 reads CASSFPTFRDRGETQYF. The CDR3 DNA sequence: TGTGCCAGCAGCTTTCCAACGTTCCGGGACAGGGGAGAGACCCAGTACTTC.

The chain links TRBV29-1 to TRBJ2-1, with 8 bases fitting TRBD1. The CDR3 runs to 14 residues. V lost 7 bases and J lost 9; bases outside the gene matches: 14. Germline assignment: CDR1 SQVTM and CDR2 ANQGSEA. CDR3: CSAGMTGAVSEQFF. Written as DNA, the CDR3 is TGCAGCGCAGGAATGACAGGGGCGGTAAGTGAGCAGTTCTTC.

This sequence joins TRBV19 and TRBJ2-1; D is uncertain. The CDR3 has 14 residues. Germline lookup yields CDR1 LNHDA and CDR2 SQIVND (reference sequence). Trimming shortened V by 3 bases and J by 0 bases, and 6 bases separated the two germline ends. The CDR3 protein is CASSIGLSYNEQFF. The DNA for the CDR3 is TGTGCCAGTAGTATCGGTCTCTCCTACAATGAGCAGTTCTTC. Using reference TRBV19 and TRBJ2-1 for the parts outside the CDR3, the full variable domain is DGGITQSPKYLFRKEGQNVTLSCEQNLNHDAMYWYRQDPGQGLRLIYYSQIVNDFQKGDIAEGYSVSREKKESFPLTVTSAQKNPTAFYLCASSIGLSYNEQFFGPGTRLTVL.